One and the same sample provided the 25 T cell receptor beta chains below, sequenced in a study of T cells in Graves' hyperthyroidism and ophthalmopathy. From RNA transcripts, TCR beta CDR3 regions were amplified. HTBI primers drove first-round RT-PCR of the TCR CDR3. TCRdb called the multiplex PCR reads again in MiXCR, with one record for every CDR3 protein. The table includes a few hundred thousand distinct CDR3 sequences, around 15% detected once. Input material: blood. The origin of the receptors is a woman aged 40 to 55 with Graves' ophthalmopathy.

This clonotype was seen only a few times. The rearrangement links TRBV6-1 to TRBJ2-5; a possible D gene is TRBD1 (5 bases). The CDR3 is 13 residues long. The germline V gene has CDR1 MNHNS and CDR2 SASEGT. With 6 bases removed from V and 0 bases from J, the gap between germline ends came to 8 bases. For the CDR3, the DNA is TGTGCCAGCAGATTGGACAACCAAGAGACCCAGTACTTC. Protein: CASRLDNQETQYF.

The CDR3 here is CASSATSGMYETQYF. As DNA, the CDR3 is TGTGCCAGCAGCGCCACCAGCGGGATGTATGAGACCCAGTACTTC. The rearrangement uses TRBV11-1 and TRBJ2-5, with 7 bases that match TRBD2. The CDR3 is made up of 15 amino acids. Trimming at V came to 5 bases and at J to 5 bases, leaving 11 bases not matched to a gene. The germline V gene has CDR1 SGHAT and CDR2 FQDESV (reference sequence).

About this clonotype itself: Germline and junction disagree at one end, which may indicate a read error. CDR3 sequence: CASNLRQGSYNEQFF. In DNA form, the CDR3 reads TGTGCCAGCAATTTACGGCAGGGCTCCTACAATGAGCAGTTCTTC. The chain employs TRBV12-3 or TRBV12-4 and TRBJ2-1; D possibly corresponds to TRBD1 (5 bases). The CDR3 is made up of 15 amino acids.

A few counts support this clonotype. The chain carries TRBV10-2 and TRBJ1-6; 7 bases match TRBD1. CDR1 and CDR2 from the germline V gene are WSHSY and SAAADI. The CDR3 is 15 amino acids. V shed 6 bases, J shed 2 bases, and the junction held 4 bases outside the gene matches. DNA for the CDR3: TGCGCCAGCAGAACAGGGGAAGCCTATAATTCACCCCTCCACTTT. Translating it yields CASRTGEAYNSPLHF.

This clonotype has a count of ten or more. The chain joins TRBV20-1 to TRBJ2-1; 11 positions match TRBD2. The CDR3 covers 17 residues. Germline lookup yields CDR1 DFQATT and CDR2 SNEGSKA (reference sequence). The V and J ends lost 5 bases and 6 bases, in that order; junction bases with no gene match: 15. In nucleotides, the CDR3 is TGCAGTGCTGCCGGGACACACCCCGGGACTAGCGGCAATGAGCAGTTCTTC. It translates to CSAAGTHPGTSGNEQFF.

At least ten counts were recorded for this clonotype. The chain carries TRBV7-8 and TRBJ2-7, with D tentatively TRBD2 (5 bases). The CDR3 runs 15 residues. V dropped 5 bases and J dropped 0 bases, with 14 bases sitting between them. Germline-derived CDR1 and CDR2 are SGHVS and FQNEAQ. The CDR3 DNA sequence: TGTGCCAGCAGCCCCCCGGCCAGCGGCTCCTACGAGCAGTACTTC. This sequence encodes CASSPPASGSYEQYF. The full variable domain, with the rest looked up from reference TRBV7-8 and TRBJ2-7, is GAGVSQSPRYKVAKRGQDVALRCDPISGHVSLFWYQQALGQGPEFLTYFQNEAQLDKSGLPSDRFFAERPEGSVSTLKIQRTQQEDSAVYLCASSPPASGSYEQYFGPGTRLTVT.

There are many counts of this clonotype. The V and J genes are TRBV20-1 and TRBJ2-1; 8 nucleotides agree with TRBD2. Germline-derived CDR1 and CDR2 are DFQATT and SNEGSKA (reference sequence). V shed 1 base and J 6 bases; nucleotides not matched to a gene: 8. This CDR3 is built from 15 residues. CDR3 nucleotides: TGCAGTGCTAGAGGACTAGCGTCCAAGGGCAATGAGCAGTTCTTC. This translates into CSARGLASKGNEQFF.

This clonotype was seen ten or more times. The chain carries TRBV30 and TRBJ1-1; D is unclear. The CDR3 has 12 residues. In germline, CDR1 is GTSNPN, CDR2 SVGIG (reference sequence). CDR3 amino acids: CANGRIGTEAFF. CDR3 sequence (DNA): TGTGCAAATGGAAGGATTGGCACTGAAGCTTTCTTT. The full variable domain, in which reference TRBV30 and TRBJ1-1 provide the parts outside the CDR3, is SQTIHQWPATLVQPVGSPLSLECTVEGTSNPNLYWYRQAAGRGLQLLFYSVGIGQISSEVPQNLSASRPQDRQFILSSKKLLLSDSGFYLCANGRIGTEAFFGQGTRLTVV.

Remarks on this clonotype: With a much larger clone just one base away, this may be a read error. The chain combines TRBV2 with TRBJ2-1; 9 bases map to TRBD2. The CDR3 runs 13 residues. Germline loops: CDR1 SNHLY, CDR2 FYNNEI. CDR3 nucleotide sequence: TGTGCCAGCAGTGCTCGACTAGCGGATGAGCAGTCCTTC. This codes for CASSARLADEQSF. Full variable domain (missing parts from reference TRBV2 and TRBJ2-1): EPEVTQTPSHQVTQMGQEVILRCVPISNHLYFYWYRQILGQKVEFLVSFYNNEISEKSEIFDDQFSVERPDGSNFTLKIRSTKLEDSAMYFCASSARLADEQSFGPGTRLTVL.

This clonotype has just a few counts. The chain combines TRBV3-1 with TRBJ2-2, with 10 bases matching TRBD1. CDR3 length: 18 residues. V lost 0 bases, J lost 2 bases, and 6 bases stayed unmatched. Germline CDR1 reads LGHDT; CDR2 reads YNNKEL (reference sequence). CDR3 protein: CASSQEPGTGDNTGELFF. CDR3 coding DNA: TGTGCCAGCAGCCAAGAACCCGGGACAGGGGACAACACCGGGGAGCTGTTTTTT.

J is TRBJ2-2 and V is TRBV6-1, with TRBD1 matching over 9 bases. In germline, CDR1 is MNHNS, CDR2 SASEGT. V lost 6 bases and J lost 2; bases outside the gene matches: 7. The CDR3 length is 16 residues. DNA of the CDR3: TGTGCCAGCAGAATTACAGGGGGCCTTAACACCGGGGAGCTGTTTTTT. It is translated as CASRITGGLNTGELFF.

With regard to this clonotype: A much larger clone differs from this one at a single base, so this may be a read error. The J gene is TRBJ2-1, the V gene TRBV6-1; D is unclear. V shed 7 bases and J shed 1 base, with 8 bases lying between them. Germline CDR1 MNHNS, CDR2 SASEGT. The CDR3 extends over 13 amino acids. CDR3 in DNA: TGTGCCAGCAAGGACGGATCCTACAATGAGCAGTTCTTC. Protein product: CASKDGSYNEQFF.

This clonotype was recorded at least ten times. The chain couples TRBV27 to TRBJ2-3; 7 bases line up with TRBD2. V lost 5 bases and J lost 6; bases outside the gene matches: 5. Germline CDR1 reads MNHEY; CDR2 reads SMNVEV (reference sequence). The CDR3 contains 13 residues. The chain's CDR3 is CASSLSGKDTQYF. CDR3 in DNA: TGTGCCAGCAGTCTGAGCGGGAAGGATACGCAGTATTTT.

This clonotype occurred many times. The CDR3 region has the DNA TGTGCCAGCAGTAGTAGTAGCGGGAGTTACAATGAGCAGTTCTTC. Protein: CASSSSSGSYNEQFF. The chain couples TRBV4-2 to TRBJ2-1; 9 nucleotides align to TRBD2. The CDR3 contains 15 residues. Germline values: CDR1 LGHNA, CDR2 YNFKEQ. V was pared by 6 bases and J by 4 bases, with 7 bases of the junction left unmatched.

This clonotype was seen repeatedly, ten times or more. This chain connects TRBV18 to TRBJ2-3, with 8 bases aligning to TRBD2. Per the germline V gene, CDR1 is KGHSH and CDR2 is LQKENI. V was clipped by 3 bases and J by 3 bases; unmatched bases: 5. CDR3 length equals 15 residues. The CDR3 DNA is TGTGCCAGCTCACCCCCAGCGGGGGTTACAGATACGCAGTATTTT. The encoded protein is CASSPPAGVTDTQYF.

This clonotype was observed a few times. This rearrangement joins TRBV15 to TRBJ2-1; D gene ambiguous. The germline V gene encodes CDR1 LNHNV and CDR2 YYDKDF (reference sequence). The CDR3 is 15 amino acids. With 0 bases removed from V and 4 bases from J, the gap between germline ends came to 10 bases. The CDR3 nucleotides read TGTGCCACCAGCAGAGATTTAGACCATTACAATGAGCAGTTCTTC. This codes for CATSRDLDHYNEQFF.

This clonotype has ten or more counts. The rearrangement uses TRBV7-8 and TRBJ2-7; D gene unclear. V lost 1 base and J lost 0, with 7 bases in between. This CDR3 is built from 14 residues. In germline, CDR1 is SGHVS, CDR2 FQNEAQ. CDR3 bases: TGTGCCAGCAGCTTAGGGGCCCGCTCCTACGAGCAGTACTTC. Its protein is CASSLGARSYEQYF.

This clonotype was counted between two and nine times. The chain recombines TRBV12-3 or TRBV12-4 with TRBJ1-3; D call uncertain. Deletions cut 7 bases from V and 3 bases from J, with 13 bases between. This CDR3 is 14 amino acids long. CDR3: CASTLEAVGNTIYF. The CDR3, as DNA: TGTGCCAGCACCCTCGAGGCAGTTGGAAACACCATATATTTT.

The chain recombines TRBV29-1 with TRBJ2-1, with D unclear. Germline-derived CDR1 and CDR2 are SQVTM and ANQGSEA. The CDR3 extends over 16 amino acids. The ends were cut back, 2 bases at V and 0 bases at J, with 14 bases in the middle. CDR3 DNA sequence: TGCAGCGTTGAACGGGCACGGAAGAGCTCCTACAATGAGCAGTTCTTC. Its translation is CSVERARKSSYNEQFF.

At least ten counts were recorded for this clonotype. The chain is built from TRBV3-1 and TRBJ2-7; D call uncertain. V lost 1 base and J lost 7, with 14 bases in between. Per the germline V gene, CDR1 is LGHDT and CDR2 is YNNKEL (reference sequence). The CDR3 covers 14 residues. The CDR3 protein is CASSQGPVLREQYF. As DNA, the CDR3 is TGTGCCAGCAGCCAAGGGCCGGTCCTGAGAGAGCAGTACTTC.

There are many counts of this clonotype. The rearrangement links TRBV5-1 to TRBJ2-1, with 8 bases lining up with TRBD2. V lost 6 bases and J lost 2; bases outside the gene matches: 4. This CDR3 is 14 amino acids long. In germline, CDR1 is SGHRS, CDR2 YFSETQ. CDR3 loop: CASNSGGAYNEQFF. The CDR3 nucleotides are TGCGCCAGCAACTCGGGAGGGGCCTACAATGAGCAGTTCTTC. Drawing the rest from reference TRBV5-1 and TRBJ2-1, the complete variable domain is KAGVTQTPRYLIKTRGQQVTLSCSPISGHRSVSWYQQTPGQGLQFLFEYFSETQRNKGNFPGRFSGRQFSNSRSEMNVSTLELGDSALYLCASNSGGAYNEQFFGPGTRLTVL.

The rearrangement uses TRBV6-4 and TRBJ1-2, with D hard to call. Germline V CDR1 and CDR2: MRHNA, SNTAGT. V gave up 6 bases and J gave up 3 bases, with 5 bases separating them. There are 11 residues in the CDR3. The DNA for the CDR3 is TGTGCCAGCAGCCGGGACTATGGCTACACCTTC. It encodes CASSRDYGYTF.

The table lists this clonotype with many counts. The rearrangement joins TRBV5-1 to TRBJ1-2; TRBD1 matches 7 bases. The germline CDR1 and CDR2 sequences are SGHRS and YFSETQ. Losses at the gene ends were 3 bases for V and 6 bases for J; bases not matched to a gene: 11. This CDR3 is built from 15 residues. The CDR3 sequence: CASSSGQVLSDGYTF. The DNA of the CDR3 is TGCGCCAGCAGCTCTGGACAGGTTCTGTCTGATGGCTACACCTTC.

The chain employs TRBV7-6 and TRBJ2-3; 7 positions agree with TRBD2. Germline CDR1 reads SGHVS; CDR2 reads FNYEAQ. V shed 4 bases, J shed 4 bases, and the junction held 8 bases outside the gene matches. The CDR3 is 15 residues long. CDR3 DNA sequence: TGTGCCAGCAGCTCCTTGGGGGGGTCGGCAGATACGCAGTATTTT. Its protein product is CASSSLGGSADTQYF.

The chain recombines TRBV28 with TRBJ1-4; possibly TRBD1 for D (6 bases). This CDR3 comprises 13 residues. Germline CDR1 and CDR2: MDHEN and SYDVKM. V gave up 5 bases and J gave up 8 bases, with 12 bases separating them. CDR3 DNA sequence: TGTGCCAGCAGTAGGAGGGACATAGAAAAACTGTTTTTT. This sequence encodes CASSRRDIEKLFF.